These T cell receptor beta chains were read from a single sample in a study of cytomegalovirus exposure and HLA in healthy donors. Libraries were prepared by immunoSEQ multiplex PCR; TCRdb keeps only in-frame clonotypes and omits some of them. The table shows more than 110,000 clones, with roughly 73% occurring only once. Sequenced sample: PBMCs. These receptors all come from a human donor in good health. Both conserved end residues are part of each CDR3. D genes are given only for firm matches. The size of a clone is reported for some rows only, either as once, few or many, or as a class for expanded clones.

cdr3_nt cdr3_aa v_call clone_size d_call j_call
TGTGCCAGCAGCTCCTGGACTAGCGGAACAGATACGCAGTATTTT CASSSWTSGTDTQYF TRBV5-4 - TRBD2 TRBJ2-3
TGCGCCAGCAGCCTTGGACAGGGGGCGCGAGTTGCTAATGAAAAACTGTTTTTT CASSLGQGARVANEKLFF TRBV5-1 few TRBD1 TRBJ1-4
TGTGCCAGCAGCCATGCCGTGCCGAGCGGGGAGCTGTTTTTT CASSHAVPSGELFF TRBV4-2 few - TRBJ2-2
TGTGCCAGCAGTTTAGGAGGATTCACAGATACGCAGTATTTT CASSLGGFTDTQYF TRBV6-5 - - TRBJ2-3
TGTGCCAGCAGGGCGGTAGGGACTATCAATGAGCAGTTCTTC CASRAVGTINEQFF TRBV7-6 - TRBD2 TRBJ2-1
TGTGCCAGTAAACGAGGTTATAGCAATCAGCCCCAGCATTTT CASKRGYSNQPQHF TRBV19 - - TRBJ1-5
TGTGCCAGCAGCGTGAAGTCACAGGGGGCGCAAGGGGCCAACGTCCTGACTTTC CASSVKSQGAQGANVLTF TRBV9 - TRBD1 TRBJ2-6
TGTGCCATCTCGGAGCAGGGTTACGAGCAGTACTTC CAISEQGYEQYF TRBV6-5 - - TRBJ2-7
TGTGCCAGCAGTTACCAGGTTGGGACAGGGGGCCCCGAGCAGTACTTC CASSYQVGTGGPEQYF TRBV6-5 - TRBD1 TRBJ2-7
TGTGCCAGCAGCCCGACCGGAAGGGGGTCCGGGGAGCTGTTTTTT CASSPTGRGSGELFF TRBV14 - - TRBJ2-2
TGCGCCAGCAGTGAGGAACAGGGGGCTGAAGCTTTCTTT CASSEEQGAEAFF TRBV10-1 - TRBD1 TRBJ1-1
TGTGCCAGCAGCCCCGGGACAGGGTTCCAAGAGACCCAGTACTTC CASSPGTGFQETQYF TRBV6-5 - TRBD1 TRBJ2-5
TGCGCCAGCAGCCAAGAAAACTACGCGGTACCTATCACCGGGGAGCTGTTTTTT CASSQENYAVPITGELFF TRBV4-1 - - TRBJ2-2
TGTGCCAGCAGTATCGGACAGAGCTCCTACGAGCAGTACTTC CASSIGQSSYEQYF TRBV27 - - TRBJ2-7
TGTGCCACCAGCAGAGTTGGGACAGGGGCTCCCTCGGGCAATCAGCCCCAGCATTTT CATSRVGTGAPSGNQPQHF TRBV15 - TRBD1 TRBJ1-5
TGTGCCAGCAGGCAGGGAAATAGCAATCAGCCCCAGCATTTT CASRQGNSNQPQHF TRBV6-5 - - TRBJ1-5
TGTGCCACCTTCCGAGAGGCGGAACCATATGGCTACACCTTC CATFREAEPYGYTF TRBV2 - - TRBJ1-2
TGTGCCAGCAGCTTCGCAGGGATATCTGAAGCTTTCTTT CASSFAGISEAFF TRBV7-9 - - TRBJ1-1
TGTGCCAGCAGTACCGGGACAGATAACTACGAGCAGTACTTC CASSTGTDNYEQYF TRBV28 - TRBD1 TRBJ2-7
TGTGCCAGCAGCTTGGTGGCAAGTGATACGCAGTATTTT CASSLVASDTQYF TRBV5-6 - - TRBJ2-3
TGTGCCAGCAGTTACTCGCGGGGTGATCCTGAGACCCAGTACTTC CASSYSRGDPETQYF TRBV6-5 - - TRBJ2-5